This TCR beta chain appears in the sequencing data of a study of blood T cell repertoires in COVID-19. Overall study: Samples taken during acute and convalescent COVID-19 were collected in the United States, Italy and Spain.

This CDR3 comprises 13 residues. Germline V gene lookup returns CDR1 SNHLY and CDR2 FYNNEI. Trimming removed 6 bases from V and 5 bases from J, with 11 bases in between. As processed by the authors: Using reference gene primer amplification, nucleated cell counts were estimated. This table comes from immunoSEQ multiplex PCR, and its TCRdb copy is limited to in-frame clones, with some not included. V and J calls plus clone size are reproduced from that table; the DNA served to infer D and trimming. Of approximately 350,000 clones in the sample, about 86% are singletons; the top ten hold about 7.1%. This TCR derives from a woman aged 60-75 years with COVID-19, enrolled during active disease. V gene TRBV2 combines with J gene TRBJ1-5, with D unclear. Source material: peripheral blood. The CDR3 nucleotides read TGTGCCAGCAGAAGGGAACTAGATCAGCCCCAGCATTTT. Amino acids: CASRRELDQPQHF.